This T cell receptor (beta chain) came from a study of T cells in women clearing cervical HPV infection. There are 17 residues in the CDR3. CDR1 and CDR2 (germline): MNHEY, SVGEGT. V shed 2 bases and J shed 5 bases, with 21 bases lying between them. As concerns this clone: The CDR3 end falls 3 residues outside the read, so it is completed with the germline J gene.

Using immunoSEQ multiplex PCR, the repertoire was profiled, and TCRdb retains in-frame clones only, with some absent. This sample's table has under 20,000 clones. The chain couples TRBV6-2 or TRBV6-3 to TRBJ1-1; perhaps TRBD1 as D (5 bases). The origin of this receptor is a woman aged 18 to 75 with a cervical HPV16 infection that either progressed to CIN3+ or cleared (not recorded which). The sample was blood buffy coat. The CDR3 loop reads CASSYTIPRGGDTEAFF. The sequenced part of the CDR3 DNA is TGTGCCAGCAGTTACACTATACCGCGGGGGGGGGATACTGAA.